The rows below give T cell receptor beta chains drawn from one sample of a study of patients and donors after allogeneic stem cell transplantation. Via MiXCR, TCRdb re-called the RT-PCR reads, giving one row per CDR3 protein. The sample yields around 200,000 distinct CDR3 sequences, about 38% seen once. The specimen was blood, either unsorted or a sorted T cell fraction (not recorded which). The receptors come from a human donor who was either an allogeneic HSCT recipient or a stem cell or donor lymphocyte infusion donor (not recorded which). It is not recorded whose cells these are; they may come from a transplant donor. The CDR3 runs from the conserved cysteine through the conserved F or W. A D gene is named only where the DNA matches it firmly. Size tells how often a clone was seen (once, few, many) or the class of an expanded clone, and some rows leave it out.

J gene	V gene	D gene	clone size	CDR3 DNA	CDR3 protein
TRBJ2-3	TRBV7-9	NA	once	TGTGCCAGCAGCTTGGGGGCCCCATGGGATACGCAGTATTTT	CASSLGAPWDTQYF
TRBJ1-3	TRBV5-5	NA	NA	TGTGCCAGCAGCTTTGGTAACCGTGGAAACACCATATATTTT	CASSFGNRGNTIYF
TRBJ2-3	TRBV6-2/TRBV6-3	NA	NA	TGTGCCAGCAGTTACAGTAGGGCATCCTCCGAGGATACGCAGTATTTT	CASSYSRASSEDTQYF
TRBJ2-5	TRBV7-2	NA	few	TGTGCCAGCAGCTTAGGCTCGCGACTTTCAGTAAAGACCCAGTACTTC	CASSLGSRLSVKTQYF
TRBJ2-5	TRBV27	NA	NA	TGTGCCAGCAGTTCGTTTCGGACAGAAGAGACCCAGTACTTC	CASSSFRTEETQYF
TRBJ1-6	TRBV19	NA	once	TGTGCCACCCAAGACGGAGGAATTTCACCCCTCCACTTT	CATQDGGISPLHF
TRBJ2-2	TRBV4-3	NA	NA	TGCGCCAGCAGCCAAGATTTGAGCACCGGGGAGCTGTTTTTT	CASSQDLSTGELFF
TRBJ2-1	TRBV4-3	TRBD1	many	TGCGCCAGCAGCCCGGGACAGGGGGTAACATTTGAGCAGTTCTTC	CASSPGQGVTFEQFF
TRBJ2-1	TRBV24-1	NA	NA	TGTGCCACCAGTGATCTGGTGGTCAATGAGCAGTTCTTC	CATSDLVVNEQFF
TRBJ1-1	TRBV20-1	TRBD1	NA	TGCAGTGCTAGACGACAGGGAGTAGACGAAGCTTTCTTT	CSARRQGVDEAFF
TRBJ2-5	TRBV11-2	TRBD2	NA	TGTGCCAGCAGCTTACGTTGGGAGGGAGAGACCCAGTACTTC	CASSLRWEGETQYF
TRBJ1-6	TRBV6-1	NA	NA	TGTGCCAGCAGTGTTGCAGGAGCTTTCAATTCACCCCTCCACTTT	CASSVAGAFNSPLHF
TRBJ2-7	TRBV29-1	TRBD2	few	TGCAGCGTTGAGAACAGGACTAGGAAGGGCTACGAGCAGTACTTC	CSVENRTRKGYEQYF
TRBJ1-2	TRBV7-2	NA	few	TGTGCCAGCAGCTTTGGTGCGGGGGGTACCTATGGCTACACCTTC	CASSFGAGGTYGYTF
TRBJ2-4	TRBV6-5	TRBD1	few	TGTGCCAGCAGACCCAGGGGGTTGGGCAAAAACATTCAGTACTTC	CASRPRGLGKNIQYF
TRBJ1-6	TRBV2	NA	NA	TGTGCCAGCAGTGGCGGGAGCTCCTATAATTCACCCCTCCACTTT	CASSGGSSYNSPLHF
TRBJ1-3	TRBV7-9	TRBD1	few	TGTGCCAGCAGCCCAGGAGGGGGCATCGGAAACACCATATATTTT	CASSPGGGIGNTIYF
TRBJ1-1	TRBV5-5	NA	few	TGTGCCAGCAGTAAAACCGAGGGCACTGAAGCTTTCTTT	CASSKTEGTEAFF
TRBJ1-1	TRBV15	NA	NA	TGTGCCACCAGCAGAGATTTCAACGGTGGGGGAACTGAAGCTTTCTTT	CATSRDFNGGGTEAFF
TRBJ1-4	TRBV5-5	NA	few	TGTGCCAGCAGCTTGTTTCCAGCGAGGGATGAAAAACTGTTTTTT	CASSLFPARDEKLFF
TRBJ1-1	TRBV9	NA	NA	TGTGCCAGCAGCGTAGATTATCAGAGGAACACTGAAGCTTTCTTT	CASSVDYQRNTEAFF
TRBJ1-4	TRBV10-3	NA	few	TGTGCCATCAGTCCCTTTAATCGCGAAAAACTGTTTTTT	CAISPFNREKLFF
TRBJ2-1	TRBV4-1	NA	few	TGCGCCAGCAGCCAAGTAGCAGAAAGCTCCTACAATGAGCAGTTCTTC	CASSQVAESSYNEQFF
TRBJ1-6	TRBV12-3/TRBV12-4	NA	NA	TGTGCCAGCAGTTTAGAGGACAGAACCTCACCCCTCCACTTT	CASSLEDRTSPLHF
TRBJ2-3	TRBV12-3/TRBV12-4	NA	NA	TGTGCCAGCAGTTTATTCCTAGCGCTCACAGATACGCAGTATTTT	CASSLFLALTDTQYF
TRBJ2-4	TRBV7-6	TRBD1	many	TGTGCCAGCAGCCCTTCCCTGGACAGGGGGATCATTCAGTACTTC	CASSPSLDRGIIQYF
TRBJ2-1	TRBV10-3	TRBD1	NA	TGTGCCGCCACCGGGACAGTGCTCGGTGAGCAGTTCTTC	CAATGTVLGEQFF
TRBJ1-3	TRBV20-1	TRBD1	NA	TGCAGTGCTAGGCCGGACAGGGGGGCTGGAAACACCATATATTTT	CSARPDRGAGNTIYF